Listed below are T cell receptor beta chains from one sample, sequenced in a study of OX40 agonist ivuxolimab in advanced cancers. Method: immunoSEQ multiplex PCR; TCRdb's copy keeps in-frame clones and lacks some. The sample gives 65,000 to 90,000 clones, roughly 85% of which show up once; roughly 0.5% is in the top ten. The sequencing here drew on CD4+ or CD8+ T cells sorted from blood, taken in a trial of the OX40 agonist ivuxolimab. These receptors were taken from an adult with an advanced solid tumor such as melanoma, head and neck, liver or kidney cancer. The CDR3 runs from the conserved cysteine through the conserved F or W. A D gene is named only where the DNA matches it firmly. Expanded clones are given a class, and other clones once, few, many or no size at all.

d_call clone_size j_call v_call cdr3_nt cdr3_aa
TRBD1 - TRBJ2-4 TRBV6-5 TGTGCCAGCAGCTTGTCCGCCAGGGGGCAAAACATTCAGTACTTC CASSLSARGQNIQYF
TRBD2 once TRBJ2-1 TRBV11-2 TGTGCCAGCAGCCCCCTAAGCGGGAGTAGGAATGAGCAGTTCTTC CASSPLSGSRNEQFF
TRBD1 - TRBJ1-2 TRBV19 TGTGCCAGTAGTAGGCAGGGGGCTGACTATGGCTACACCTTC CASSRQGADYGYTF
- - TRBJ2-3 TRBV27 TGTGCCAGCAGTTCCCCCAGTGACAGCGGTAGCACAGATACGCAGTATTTT CASSSPSDSGSTDTQYF
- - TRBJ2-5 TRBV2 TGTGCCAGCAGGCGGGGGACAACCACGGGGGGAGAGACCCAGTACTTC CASRRGTTTGGETQYF
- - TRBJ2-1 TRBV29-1 TGCAGCGTCGCCAGGCAAAGCTCCTACAATGAGCAGTTCTTC CSVARQSSYNEQFF
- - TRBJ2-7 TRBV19 TGTGCCAGTAGTATCCGGCAGCTAGGCGACGAGCAGTACTTC CASSIRQLGDEQYF
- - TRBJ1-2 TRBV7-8 TGTGCCAGCAGCTTAAGTCAGGGGAACTATGGCTACACCTTC CASSLSQGNYGYTF
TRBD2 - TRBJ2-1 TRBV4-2 TGTGCCAGCAGCCAAGATCTCACTAGCGGGGTTTACAATGAGCAGTTCTTC CASSQDLTSGVYNEQFF
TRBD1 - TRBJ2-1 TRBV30 TGTGCCTGGAGTGTACAGGGGGAGCAGTTCTTC CAWSVQGEQFF
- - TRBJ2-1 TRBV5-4 TGTGCCAGCACCGCCGGGGAGCGGTACAATGAGCAGTTCTTC CASTAGERYNEQFF
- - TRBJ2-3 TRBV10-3 TGTGCCATCAGGGGGGTAGGCATTTTCACAGATACGCAGTATTTT CAIRGVGIFTDTQYF
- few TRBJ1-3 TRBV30 TGTGCCTGGAGTTACAGGGTAGCTGGAAACACCATATATTTT CAWSYRVAGNTIYF
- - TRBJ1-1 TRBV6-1 TGTGCCAGCAGTGATCTTAGTCGGAACACTGAAGCTTTCTTT CASSDLSRNTEAFF
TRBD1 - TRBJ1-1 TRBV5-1 TGCGCCAGCACGACTGGACAGGGGGACACTGAAGCTTTCTTT CASTTGQGDTEAFF
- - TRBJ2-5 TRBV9 TGTGCCAGCAGCGCTGGGGGGCAAGAGACCCAGTACTTC CASSAGGQETQYF
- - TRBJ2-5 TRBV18 TGTGCCAGCTCACCACCGTACAGCCAAGAGACCCAGTACTTC CASSPPYSQETQYF
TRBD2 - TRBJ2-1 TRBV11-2 TGTGCCAGCAGCCCTCAAGGGACTAGGACCCACAATGAGCAGTTCTTC CASSPQGTRTHNEQFF
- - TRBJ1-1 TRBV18 TGTGCCAGCTCACCACCGGGGACATCTGAAGCTTTCTTT CASSPPGTSEAFF
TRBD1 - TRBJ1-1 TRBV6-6 TGTGCCAGCAGTCCCCGGGGACAGCTGAACACTGAAGCTTTCTTT CASSPRGQLNTEAFF
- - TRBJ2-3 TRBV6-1 TGTGCCAGCAGTGAAGCGGCGGCAACCAGCACAGATACGCAGTATTTT CASSEAAATSTDTQYF
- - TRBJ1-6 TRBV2 TGTGCCAGCAGTGAAAGGGGCGGTAATTCACCCCTCCACTTT CASSERGGNSPLHF